One sample yielded the 26 T cell receptor beta chains listed below, sequenced in a study of blood T cell repertoires in COVID-19. Method: immunoSEQ multiplex PCR; TCRdb's copy keeps in-frame clones and lacks some. The sample consists of about 190,000 clones, 70% to 90% of them appearing once. Material: peripheral blood. The receptors stem from a human donor in a cohort sampled during active COVID-19.

The chain combines TRBV5-8 with TRBJ1-2, with TRBD1 matching 7 bases. This CDR3 spans 16 amino acids. Germline-derived CDR1 and CDR2 are SGHTS and YDEGEE. The J segment lost 0 bases and the V segment lost 0 bases, leaving 5 bases of the junction unmatched. CDR3 DNA: TGTGCCAGCAGCTTGGTTAAGGACAGGCCTAACTATGGCTACACCTTC. Translated: CASSLVKDRPNYGYTF. Looking up the rest from reference TRBV5-8 and TRBJ1-2 gives the full variable domain: EAGVTQSPTHLIKTRGQQATLRCSPISGHTSVYWYQQALGLGLQFLLWYDEGEERNRGNFPPRFSGRQFPNYSSELNVNALELEDSALYLCASSLVKDRPNYGYTFGSGTRLTVV.

This chain uses TRBV11-2 with TRBJ1-1; D gene uncertain. CDR3 length: 15 residues. V lost 0 bases, J lost 1 base, and 9 bases lay in between. The germline V gene has CDR1 SGHAT and CDR2 FQNNGV. DNA of the CDR3: TGTGCCAGCAGCTTAGATCCCAGTGCGAACACTGAAGCTTTCTTT. It is translated as CASSLDPSANTEAFF. Using reference TRBV11-2 and TRBJ1-1 for the parts outside the CDR3, the full variable domain is EAGVAQSPRYKIIEKRQSVAFWCNPISGHATLYWYQQILGQGPKLLIQFQNNGVVDDSQLPKDRFSAERLKGVDSTLKIQPAKLEDSAVYLCASSLDPSANTEAFFGQGTRLTVV.

The J gene is TRBJ2-6, the V gene TRBV5-1, with TRBD1 as a possible D gene (6 bases). Trimming shortened V by 0 bases and J by 3 bases, and 13 bases separated the two germline ends. The germline gives CDR1 SGHRS, CDR2 YFSETQ. The CDR3 contains 17 residues. CDR3 region: CASSLVQGKLGANVLTF. The CDR3 DNA reads as TGCGCCAGCAGCTTGGTACAGGGAAAACTTGGGGCCAACGTCCTGACTTTC.

The chain links TRBV6-5 to TRBJ2-3; maybe TRBD1 (5 bases). The V and J ends lost 2 bases and 4 bases respectively, with 16 bases between them. Germline assignment: CDR1 MNHEY and CDR2 SVGAGI. The CDR3 covers 16 residues. CDR3 in amino acids: CASSYVGRAFADTQYF. In DNA, the CDR3 is TGTGCCAGCAGTTACGTCGGCAGGGCGTTTGCAGATACGCAGTATTTT.

This clone turned up a few times. The V and J genes are TRBV18 and TRBJ1-1, with 7 bases lining up with TRBD1. The germline CDR1 and CDR2 sequences are KGHSH and LQKENI. The CDR3 is 13 amino acids. V trimming: 8 bases; J trimming: 1 base; junction bases outside the gene matches: 4. The CDR3: CASTGQTNTEAFF. The CDR3 nucleotides are TGTGCCAGCACGGGACAGACGAACACTGAAGCTTTCTTT.

This rearrangement joins TRBV11-3 to TRBJ1-5; D possibly corresponds to TRBD1 (5 bases). V was clipped by 0 bases and J by 1 base, with 13 bases between them. From germline, CDR1 is SGHNT and CDR2 YENEEA. CDR3 length: 17 residues. The CDR3 bases are TGTGCCAGCAGCTTAGATGGCGGGGGTAGGAGCAATCAGCCCCAGCATTTT. Amino acid sequence: CASSLDGGGRSNQPQHF.

The chain carries TRBV27 and TRBJ1-2; a weak D match, TRBD1 (6 bases). V was trimmed by 2 bases and J by 5 bases, leaving 15 bases between them. The CDR3 runs to 15 residues. In germline, CDR1 is MNHEY, CDR2 SMNVEV (reference sequence). CDR3 sequence reads: CASSLGGQSAYGYTF. The CDR3 DNA sequence: TGTGCCAGCAGTTTAGGCGGACAGAGCGCATATGGCTACACCTTC.

The rearrangement links TRBV18 to TRBJ2-7; the D gene is possibly TRBD2 (5 bases). Germline CDR1 reads KGHSH; CDR2 reads LQKENI. The V end lost 3 bases, the J end lost 0 bases, and 15 bases lay between the germline ends. This CDR3 has 16 amino acids. CDR3 amino acids: CASSPALGLSSYEQYF. The CDR3 DNA follows: TGTGCCAGCTCACCCGCCCTCGGACTGAGCTCCTACGAGCAGTACTTC.

The rearrangement links TRBV2 to TRBJ1-2; no firm D call. The CDR3 loop spans 14 amino acids. Germline V gene sequence: CDR1 SNHLY, CDR2 FYNNEI. The ends were cut back, 7 bases at V and 2 bases at J, with 14 bases in the middle. CDR3 in DNA: TGTGCCAGCAACCCCGGGTTATCGAACTATGGCTACACCTTC. This translates into CASNPGLSNYGYTF.

This chain connects TRBV18 to TRBJ1-4; 8 nucleotides agree with TRBD1. CDR1 is KGHSH, CDR2 LQKENI, per germline. This CDR3 region has 14 residues. The ends lost 0 bases at V and 11 bases at J; junction bases unmatched: 5. CDR3 in amino acids: CASSPPVQGEKLFF. The CDR3 bases are TGTGCCAGCTCACCACCGGTACAGGGGGAGAAACTGTTTTTT. The complete variable domain, with remaining parts taken from reference TRBV18 and TRBJ1-4, reads NAGVMQNPRHLVRRRGQEARLRCSPMKGHSHVYWYRQLPEEGLKFMVYLQKENIIDESGMPKERFSAEFPKEGPSILRIQQVVRGDSAAYFCASSPPVQGEKLFFGSGTQLSVL.

The chain couples TRBV6-5 to TRBJ2-5; no reliable D call. CDR3 size: 12 residues. V was clipped by 6 bases and J by 1 base, with 6 bases between them. Looked up from germline, CDR1 is MNHEY and CDR2 is SVGAGI. CDR3 loop: CASRVSQETQYF. The CDR3 region has the DNA TGTGCCAGCAGAGTGAGCCAAGAGACCCAGTACTTC.

The chain recombines TRBV30 with TRBJ2-7; D may be TRBD1 (6 bases). Trimming pared 8 bases from V and 3 bases from J, leaving 11 bases between. Per germline, CDR1 GTSNPN and CDR2 SVGIG (reference sequence). This CDR3 contains 11 residues. CDR3 sequence (DNA): TGTGCCCACAGGGTACTCTACGAGCAGTACTTC. Translated: CAHRVLYEQYF. The whole variable domain, filled in from reference TRBV30 and TRBJ2-7, reads SQTIHQWPATLVQPVGSPLSLECTVEGTSNPNLYWYRQAAGRGLQLLFYSVGIGQISSEVPQNLSASRPQDRQFILSSKKLLLSDSGFYLCAHRVLYEQYFGPGTRLTVT.

The chain joins TRBV9 to TRBJ2-7; D not certain. This CDR3 is 14 amino acids long. The V end lost 0 bases, the J end lost 1 base, and 8 bases lay between the germline ends. Germline V lookup: CDR1 SGDLS, CDR2 YYNGEE. The CDR3 nucleotides are TGTGCCAGCAGCGTAGCTACGAATTCCTACGAGCAGTACTTC. Protein product: CASSVATNSYEQYF.

The chain is built from TRBV6-6 and TRBJ1-2; D might be TRBD1 (5 bases). V lost 6 bases to trimming and J lost 5 bases, with 16 bases between them. The CDR3 sequence is 14 residues long. Germline CDR1 reads MNHNY; CDR2 reads SVGAGI (reference sequence). DNA of the CDR3: TGTGCCAGCAGCGAGACAGTTTTAGGGTATGGCTACACCTTC. Its translation: CASSETVLGYGYTF.

The gene calls are TRBV27 and TRBJ2-1; the D gene is possibly TRBD2 (6 bases). Germline V gives CDR1 MNHEY, CDR2 SMNVEV (reference sequence). V was pared by 6 bases and J by 4 bases, with 19 bases between. This CDR3 contains 16 residues. The CDR3 here is CASRRDSKARYNEQFF. The CDR3 bases are TGTGCCAGCAGACGGGACTCCAAGGCCAGATACAATGAGCAGTTCTTC.

This sequence joins TRBV2 and TRBJ2-7, with 7 bases fitting TRBD2. Germline V lookup: CDR1 SNHLY, CDR2 FYNNEI. The CDR3 loop spans 15 amino acids. V lost 7 bases, J lost 4 bases, and 13 bases stayed unmatched. The CDR3, as DNA: TGTGCCAGCAAGGCCGCAAGCGGGGTGGGGTACGAGCAGTACTTC. Amino acids: CASKAASGVGYEQYF.

The chain couples TRBV6-6 to TRBJ1-6, with TRBD1 identical over 7 bases. The germline CDR1 and CDR2 sequences are MNHNY and SVGAGI (reference sequence). With V trimmed by 3 bases and J by 9 bases, 5 bases remained unmatched. There are 14 residues in the CDR3. CDR3 sequence: CASSYKGAGSPLHF. The CDR3 DNA is TGTGCCAGCAGTTATAAGGGGGCAGGTTCACCCCTCCACTTT.

This clone was seen a single time. This chain links TRBV20-1 with TRBJ2-1; 7 bases map to TRBD1. The germline V gene encodes CDR1 DFQATT and CDR2 SNEGSKA (reference sequence). Trimming at V came to 3 bases and at J to 2 bases, leaving 4 bases not matched to a gene. The CDR3 runs to 14 residues. CDR3 coding DNA: TGCAGTGCTAGTACCGGGACAGCCTACAATGAGCAGTTCTTC. Translation gives CSASTGTAYNEQFF.

This rearrangement joins TRBV3-1 (or the pseudogene TRBV3-2) to TRBJ2-6; no clear D. CDR1 LGHDT and CDR2 YNNKEL come from the germline V gene (reference sequence). Deletions cut 1 base from V and 0 bases from J, with 10 bases between. The CDR3 is 17 residues long. The DNA for the CDR3 is TGTGCCAGCAGCCAAGGGCTCTTTTTCTCTGGGGCCAACGTCCTGACTTTC. It specifies CASSQGLFFSGANVLTF.

This clone was picked up a small number of times. The CDR3 loop reads CASSQGPNTEAFF. As DNA, the CDR3 is TGCGCCAGCAGCCAGGGCCCGAACACTGAAGCTTTCTTT. The V and J genes are TRBV4-1 and TRBJ1-1; D remains ambiguous. This CDR3 is built from 13 residues. Germline CDR1 reads MGHRA; CDR2 reads YSYEKL. V gave up 3 bases and J gave up 1 base, with 6 bases separating them.

This clone has a single count. The rearrangement uses TRBV6-5 and TRBJ2-7; 7 positions agree with TRBD2. The CDR3 covers 12 residues. With 4 bases clipped from V and 6 bases from J, the junction kept 3 bases outside the gene matches. Germline V gene lookup returns CDR1 MNHEY and CDR2 SVGAGI. The CDR3 loop is CASSWTRSEQYF. The DNA of the CDR3 is TGTGCCAGCAGTTGGACTAGAAGCGAGCAGTACTTC.

J is TRBJ1-3 and V is TRBV5-1; the D is unclear. The CDR3 is made up of 14 amino acids. The V end lost 2 bases, the J end lost 4 bases, and 10 bases lay between the germline ends. Germline V gives CDR1 SGHRS, CDR2 YFSETQ. The CDR3 sequence is CASSFLGEGNTIYF. The CDR3 DNA follows: TGCGCCAGCAGCTTTCTTGGAGAAGGAAACACCATATATTTT.

This clone was counted between two and nine times. V usage is TRBV28 and J usage is TRBJ2-3, with 16 bases lining up with TRBD2. CDR3 length: 17 residues. In germline, CDR1 is MDHEN, CDR2 SYDVKM. V dropped 5 bases and J dropped 5; count of bases not matched to a gene: 7. The CDR3 DNA follows: TGTGCCAGCAGTCTGGGACTAGCGGGAGGGGGGCAAGATACGCAGTATTTT. Residues: CASSLGLAGGGQDTQYF.

V gene TRBV9 combines with J gene TRBJ2-3, with TRBD1 identical over 7 bases. The CDR3 extends over 18 amino acids. With V trimmed by 0 bases and J by 0 bases, 10 bases remained unmatched. Germline CDR1 and CDR2: SGDLS and YYNGEE. In DNA, the CDR3 is TGTGCCAGCAGCGTAGATTCAGGGGGAATCCTTAGCACAGATACGCAGTATTTT. Translating gives CASSVDSGGILSTDTQYF.

The chain joins TRBV18 to TRBJ1-6; D is perhaps TRBD1 (5 bases). Germline V gene data show CDR1 as KGHSH and CDR2 as LQKENI. CDR3 length: 16 amino acids. Trimming removed 0 bases at V and 4 bases at J, with 10 bases between. The chain's CDR3 is CASSPPSQGYNSPLHF. The CDR3 nucleotides are TGTGCCAGCTCACCACCATCGCAGGGATATAATTCACCCCTCCACTTT.

The chain links TRBV19 to TRBJ1-4, with D perhaps matching TRBD1 (6 bases). CDR3 length: 16 amino acids. Trimming removed 3 bases at V and 5 bases at J, with 16 bases between. Germline CDR1 reads LNHDA; CDR2 reads SQIVND (reference sequence). The CDR3 is CASSILQGQGNEKLFF. CDR3 sequence (DNA): TGTGCCAGTAGTATTCTTCAGGGACAAGGGAATGAAAAACTGTTTTTT.